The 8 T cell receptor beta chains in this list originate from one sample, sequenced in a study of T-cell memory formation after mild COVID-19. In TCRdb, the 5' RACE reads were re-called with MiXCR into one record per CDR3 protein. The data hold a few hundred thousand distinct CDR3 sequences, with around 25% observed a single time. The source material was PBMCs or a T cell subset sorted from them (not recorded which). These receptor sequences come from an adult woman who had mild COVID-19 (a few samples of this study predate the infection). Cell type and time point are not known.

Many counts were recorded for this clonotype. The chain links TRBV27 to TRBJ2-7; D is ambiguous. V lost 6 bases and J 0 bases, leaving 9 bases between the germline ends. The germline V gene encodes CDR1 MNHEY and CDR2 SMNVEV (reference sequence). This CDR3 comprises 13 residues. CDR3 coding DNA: TGTGCCAGCAGAATGTTGAACTCCTACGAGCAGTACTTC. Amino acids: CASRMLNSYEQYF.

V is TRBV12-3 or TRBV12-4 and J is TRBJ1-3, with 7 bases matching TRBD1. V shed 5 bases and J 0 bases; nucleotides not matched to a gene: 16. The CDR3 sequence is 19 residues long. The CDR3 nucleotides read TGTGCCAGCAGTCCCCCGGTGACAGGGATTAAAGTCTCTGGAAACACCATATATTTT. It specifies CASSPPVTGIKVSGNTIYF.

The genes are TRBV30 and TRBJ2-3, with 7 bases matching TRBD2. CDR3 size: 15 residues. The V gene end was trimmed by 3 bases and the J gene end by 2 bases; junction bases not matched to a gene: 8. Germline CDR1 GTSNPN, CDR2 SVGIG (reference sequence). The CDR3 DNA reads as TGTGCCTGGAGGGCAGATAGCGGGCCCACAGATACGCAGTATTTT. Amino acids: CAWRADSGPTDTQYF.

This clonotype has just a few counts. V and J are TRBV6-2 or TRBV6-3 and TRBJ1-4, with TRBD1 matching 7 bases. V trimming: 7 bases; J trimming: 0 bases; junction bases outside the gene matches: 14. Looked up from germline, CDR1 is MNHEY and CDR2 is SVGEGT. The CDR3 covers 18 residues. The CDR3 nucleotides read TGTGCCAGCACCCCCCTCGGACAGGTGGGGGCAACTAATGAAAAACTGTTTTTT. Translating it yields CASTPLGQVGATNEKLFF.

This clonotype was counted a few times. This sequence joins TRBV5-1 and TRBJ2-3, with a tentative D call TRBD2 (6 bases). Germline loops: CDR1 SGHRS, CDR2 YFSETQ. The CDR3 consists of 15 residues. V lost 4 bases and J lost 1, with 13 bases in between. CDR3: CASSRLDPRTDTQYF. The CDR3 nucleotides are TGCGCCAGCAGCAGACTAGATCCGCGCACAGATACGCAGTATTTT.

The CDR3 loop reads CASSLSFVYEQYF. The DNA of the CDR3 is TGTGCCAGCAGTTTATCATTTGTCTACGAGCAGTACTTC. J is TRBJ2-7 and V is TRBV12-3 or TRBV12-4; D is ambiguous. Trimming stripped 2 bases from V and 3 bases from J, with 8 bases between. This CDR3 has 13 residues.

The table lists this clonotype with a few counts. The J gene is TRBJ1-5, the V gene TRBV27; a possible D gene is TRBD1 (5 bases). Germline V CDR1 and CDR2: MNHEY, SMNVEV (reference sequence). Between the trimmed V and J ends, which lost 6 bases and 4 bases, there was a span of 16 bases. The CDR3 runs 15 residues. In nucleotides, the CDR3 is TGTGCCAGCAGCCCGCTCGGGGGTGGGAATCAGCCCCAGCATTTT. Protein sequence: CASSPLGGGNQPQHF.

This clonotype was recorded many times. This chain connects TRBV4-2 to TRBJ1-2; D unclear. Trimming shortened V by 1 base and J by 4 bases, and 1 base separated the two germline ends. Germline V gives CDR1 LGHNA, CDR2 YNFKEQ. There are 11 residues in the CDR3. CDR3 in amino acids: CASSQAYGYTF. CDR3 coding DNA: TGTGCCAGCAGCCAAGCCTATGGCTACACCTTC.